This T cell receptor beta chain was obtained from a study of early T cells in non-severe SARS-CoV-2 infection. Findings of the study overall: Clonotype matching in VDJdb favored anti-spike CD8 responses and did not capture private and CD4 specificities.

This clonotype was recorded at least ten times. Its antigen remains unknown. Tagging with unique molecular identifiers was applied to individual cDNA molecules. Each CDR3 protein is one row after TCRdb ran MiXCR on the 5' RACE reads. The sample has roughly 34,000 distinct CDR3 sequences, roughly 7.1% seen once. The trim removed 9 bases at V and 0 bases at J, leaving 6 bases unmatched. CDR3 length: 17 residues. Germline CDR1 and CDR2: ENHRY and SYGVKD. Specimen: whole blood, collected at baseline. The sequence came from an adult who was a healthcare worker with PCR-confirmed SARS-CoV-2 infection or an uninfected control (not recorded which). V usage is TRBV10-3 and J usage is TRBJ2-6; 12 positions agree with TRBD1. The CDR3 DNA reads TGTGCCATACAGAGGGACAGGGGGCTCTCTGGGGCCAACGTCCTGACTTTC. Its protein product is CAIQRDRGLSGANVLTF.